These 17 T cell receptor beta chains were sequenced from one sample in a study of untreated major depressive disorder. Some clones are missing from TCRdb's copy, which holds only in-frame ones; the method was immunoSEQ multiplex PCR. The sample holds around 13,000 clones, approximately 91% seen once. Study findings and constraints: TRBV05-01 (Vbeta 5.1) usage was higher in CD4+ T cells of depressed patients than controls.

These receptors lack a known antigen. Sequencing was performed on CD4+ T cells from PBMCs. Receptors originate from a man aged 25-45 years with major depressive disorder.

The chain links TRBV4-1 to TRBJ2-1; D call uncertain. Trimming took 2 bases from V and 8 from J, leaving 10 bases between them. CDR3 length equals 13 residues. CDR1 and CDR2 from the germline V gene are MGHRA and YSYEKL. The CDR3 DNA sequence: TGCGCCAGCAGCCAATCACGGACGCATGAGCAGTTCTTC. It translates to CASSQSRTHEQFF.

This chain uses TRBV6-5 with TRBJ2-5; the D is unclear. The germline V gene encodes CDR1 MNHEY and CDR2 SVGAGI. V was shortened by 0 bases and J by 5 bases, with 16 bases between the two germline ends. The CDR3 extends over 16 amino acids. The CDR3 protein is CASSYSKGHNRETQYF. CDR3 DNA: TGTGCCAGCAGTTACTCAAAGGGCCACAATCGGGAGACCCAGTACTTC.

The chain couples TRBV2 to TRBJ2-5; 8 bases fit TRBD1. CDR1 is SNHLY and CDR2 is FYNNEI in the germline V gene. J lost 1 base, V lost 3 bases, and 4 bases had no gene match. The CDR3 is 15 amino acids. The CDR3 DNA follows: TGTGCCAGCAGTGACGACAGGGGCATCCAAGAGACCCAGTACTTC. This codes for CASSDDRGIQETQYF.

In nucleotides, the CDR3 is TGTGCCACCAGCAGACCTACGGGACGGGAGCGGGCTTTCTTT. Its translation is CATSRPTGRERAFF. The V and J genes are TRBV15 and TRBJ1-1, with TRBD1 as a possible D gene (5 bases). The CDR3 is 14 amino acids. Per germline, CDR1 LNHNV and CDR2 YYDKDF (reference sequence). Between the trimmed V and J ends, which lost 2 bases and 11 bases, there was a span of 18 bases.

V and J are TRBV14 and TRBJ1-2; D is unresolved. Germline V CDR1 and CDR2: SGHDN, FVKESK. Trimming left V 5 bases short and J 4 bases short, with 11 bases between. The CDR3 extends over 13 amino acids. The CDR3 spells CASSYRLFYGYTF. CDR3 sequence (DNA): TGTGCCAGCAGCTACAGACTTTTCTATGGCTACACCTTC.

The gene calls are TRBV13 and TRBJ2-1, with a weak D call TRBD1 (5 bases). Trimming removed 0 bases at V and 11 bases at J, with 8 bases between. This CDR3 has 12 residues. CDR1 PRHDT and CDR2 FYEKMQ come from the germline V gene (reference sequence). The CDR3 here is CASSLGVGQQFF. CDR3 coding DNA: TGTGCCAGCAGCTTAGGCGTGGGGCAGCAGTTCTTC.

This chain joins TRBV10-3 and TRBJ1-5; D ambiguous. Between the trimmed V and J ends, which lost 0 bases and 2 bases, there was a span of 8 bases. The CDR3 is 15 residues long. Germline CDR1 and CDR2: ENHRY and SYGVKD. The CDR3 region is CAISESSDRNQPQHF. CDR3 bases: TGTGCCATCAGTGAGTCCTCGGATCGCAATCAGCCCCAGCATTTT.

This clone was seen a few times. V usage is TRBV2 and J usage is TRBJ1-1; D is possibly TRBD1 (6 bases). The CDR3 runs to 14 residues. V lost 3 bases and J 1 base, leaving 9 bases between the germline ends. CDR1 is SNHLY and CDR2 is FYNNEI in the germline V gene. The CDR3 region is CASSDVTGNTEAFF. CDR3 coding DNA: TGTGCCAGCAGTGATGTGACAGGGAACACTGAAGCTTTCTTT.

CDR3 DNA sequence: TGTGCCAGCAGTGAAAGCGTAGGCACTGAAGCTTTCTTT. Its protein is CASSESVGTEAFF. The rearrangement joins TRBV2 to TRBJ1-1; D unclear. V lost 2 bases, J lost 4 bases, and 8 bases lay in between. Germline V gene data show CDR1 as SNHLY and CDR2 as FYNNEI. The CDR3 runs 13 residues.

The CDR3, as DNA: TGTGCCAGCAATAAGGGACTCCATAGCAATCAGCCCCAGCATTTT. Amino acids: CASNKGLHSNQPQHF. The chain has TRBV6-1 and TRBJ1-5; D may be TRBD1 (5 bases). From germline, CDR1 is MNHNS and CDR2 SASEGT. This CDR3 has 15 amino acids. Between the trimmed V and J ends, which lost 7 bases and 0 bases, there was a span of 13 bases.

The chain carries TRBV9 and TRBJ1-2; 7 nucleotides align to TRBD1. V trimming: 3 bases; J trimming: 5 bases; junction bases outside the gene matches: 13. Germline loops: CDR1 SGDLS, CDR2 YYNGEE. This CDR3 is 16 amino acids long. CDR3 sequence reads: CASSEPRGGGGYGYTF. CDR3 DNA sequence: TGTGCCAGCAGCGAGCCCCGAGGAGGGGGCGGATATGGCTACACCTTC.

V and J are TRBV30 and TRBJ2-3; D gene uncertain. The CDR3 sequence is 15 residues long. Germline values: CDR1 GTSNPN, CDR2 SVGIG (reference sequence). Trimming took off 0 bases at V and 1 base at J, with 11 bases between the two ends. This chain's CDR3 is CAWSVQIGGTDTQYF. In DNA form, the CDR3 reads TGTGCCTGGAGTGTACAGATAGGAGGCACAGATACGCAGTATTTT.

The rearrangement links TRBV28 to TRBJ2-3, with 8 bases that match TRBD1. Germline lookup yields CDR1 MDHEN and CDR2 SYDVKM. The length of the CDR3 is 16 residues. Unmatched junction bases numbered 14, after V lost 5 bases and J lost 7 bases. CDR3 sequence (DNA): TGTGCCAGCAGTGACAAACAGGGGGTGAGCAGAAATACGCAGTATTTT. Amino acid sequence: CASSDKQGVSRNTQYF.

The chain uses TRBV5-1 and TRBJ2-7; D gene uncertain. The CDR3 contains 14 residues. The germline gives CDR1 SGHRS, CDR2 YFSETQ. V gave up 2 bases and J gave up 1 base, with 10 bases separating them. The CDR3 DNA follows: TGCGCCAGCAGCTTAGTGGCAGGATCCTACGAGCAGTACTTC. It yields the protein CASSLVAGSYEQYF.

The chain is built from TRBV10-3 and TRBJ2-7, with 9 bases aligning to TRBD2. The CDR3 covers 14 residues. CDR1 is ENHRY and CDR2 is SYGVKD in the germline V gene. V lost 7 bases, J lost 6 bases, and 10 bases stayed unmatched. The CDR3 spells CAIKGSGGLVEQYF. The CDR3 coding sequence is TGTGCCATCAAGGGTAGCGGGGGTTTAGTCGAGCAGTACTTC.

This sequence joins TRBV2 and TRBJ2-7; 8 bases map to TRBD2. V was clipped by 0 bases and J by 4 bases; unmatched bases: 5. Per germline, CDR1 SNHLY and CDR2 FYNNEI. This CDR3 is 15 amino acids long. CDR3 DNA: TGTGCCAGCAGTGAAGCCGCGCGGGGGGATTACGAGCAGTACTTC. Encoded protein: CASSEAARGDYEQYF.

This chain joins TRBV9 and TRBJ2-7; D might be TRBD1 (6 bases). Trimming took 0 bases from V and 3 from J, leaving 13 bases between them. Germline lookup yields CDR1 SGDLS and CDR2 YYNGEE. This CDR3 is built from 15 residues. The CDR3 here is CASSVAPSRGYEQYF. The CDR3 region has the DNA TGTGCCAGCAGCGTAGCCCCCAGCAGGGGCTACGAGCAGTACTTC.